This T cell receptor beta chain was captured by sequencing in a study of blood T cell repertoires in COVID-19. About the research overall: COVID-19 samples, acute and convalescent, were from the United States, Italy and Spain. Sources were T cells, B-cell-depleted T cells, or PBMCs; the material itself was cDNA or gDNA.

The table lists this clone with a few counts. Authors' analysis steps: Nucleated cell number was recorded as an estimate derived from reference gene primer amplification. Produced via immunoSEQ multiplex PCR; TCRdb's table is partial and in-frame only. Clone size and the V and J calls come from that table; the DNA yielded D and trimming. The table has about 140,000 clones, about 82% seen once. Sequenced sample: peripheral blood. The origin of this receptor is an elderly woman with active or convalescent COVID-19.

The CDR3 DNA is TGTGCCAGCTCACCCAGACTAGCGGGGGACACGGATACGCAGTATTTT. Translating it yields CASSPRLAGDTDTQYF. The rearrangement links TRBV18 to TRBJ2-3; 12 nucleotides line up with TRBD2. The CDR3 has 16 residues. V was pared by 3 bases and J by 6 bases, with 7 bases of the junction left unmatched. Germline lookup yields CDR1 KGHSH and CDR2 LQKENI.